Following are 5 T cell receptor beta chains from one sample sequenced in a study of chemoradiotherapy in HPV16-positive cancers. Sequenced by immunoSEQ multiplex PCR; TCRdb stores in-frame clones only, minus some. The table has approximately 19,000 clones, approximately 86% seen once; the top ten hold less than 5%. The sequencing used blood, collected from a patient who underwent chemoradiotherapy. The receptors stem from a human donor with HPV-associated anogenital cancer.

The J gene is TRBJ1-1, the V gene TRBV6-5; 11 bases are a match to TRBD1. CDR1 and CDR2 from the germline V gene are MNHEY and SVGAGI. This CDR3 region has 15 residues. Trimming removed 6 bases from V and 1 base from J; junction bases left unmatched: 4. The CDR3 DNA is TGTGCCAGCAGCCTCGGGACAGGGGGGAACACTGAAGCTTTCTTT. Encoded protein: CASSLGTGGNTEAFF.

The V gene is TRBV20-1, the J gene TRBJ2-1; no reliable D call. Germline-derived CDR1 and CDR2 are DFQATT and SNEGSKA (reference sequence). V was trimmed by 2 bases and J by 3 bases, leaving 2 bases between them. This CDR3 is 11 amino acids long. The DNA for the CDR3 is TGCAGTGCTAGAAGCTACAATGAGCAGTTCTTC. Protein product: CSARSYNEQFF.

The chain recombines TRBV6-6 with TRBJ1-6; 7 bases agree with TRBD1. The CDR3 contains 16 residues. The germline gives CDR1 MNHNY, CDR2 SVGAGI (reference sequence). Trimming cost V 2 bases and J 6 bases; bases outside gene matches: 7. CDR3 residues: CASSYPGQRLNSPLHF. Written as DNA, the CDR3 is TGTGCCAGCAGTTACCCGGGACAGCGCCTTAATTCACCCCTCCACTTT.

In this sample, this clone turned up once. This chain links TRBV6-5 with TRBJ2-2; D is perhaps TRBD1 (5 bases). The CDR3 is made up of 12 amino acids. Germline CDR1 and CDR2: MNHEY and SVGAGI. V was cut by 7 bases and J by 7 bases, with 10 bases left in between. In DNA, the CDR3 is TGTGCCAGCAACATAAGGGGCGGGGAGCTGTTTTTT. Protein: CASNIRGGELFF.

This clone was picked up one time. The V and J genes are TRBV5-5 and TRBJ2-5; 8 positions match TRBD2. With V trimmed by 2 bases and J by 5 bases, 5 bases remained unmatched. The germline V gene encodes CDR1 SGHKS and CDR2 YYEKEE (reference sequence). CDR3 length equals 14 residues. The CDR3 sequence: CASSFGLAVETQYF. In nucleotides, the CDR3 is TGTGCCAGCAGCTTTGGACTAGCAGTGGAGACCCAGTACTTC.